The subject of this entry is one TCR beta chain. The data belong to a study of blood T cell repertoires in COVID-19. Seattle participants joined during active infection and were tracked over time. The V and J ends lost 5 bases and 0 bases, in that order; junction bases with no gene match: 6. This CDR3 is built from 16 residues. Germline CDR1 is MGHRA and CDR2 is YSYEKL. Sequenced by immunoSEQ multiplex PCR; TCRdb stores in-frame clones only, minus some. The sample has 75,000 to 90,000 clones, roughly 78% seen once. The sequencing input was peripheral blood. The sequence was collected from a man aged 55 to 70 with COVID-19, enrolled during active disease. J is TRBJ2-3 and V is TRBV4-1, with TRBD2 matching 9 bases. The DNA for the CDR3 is TGCGCCAGCAGCTACTCTAGCGGGACTAGCACAGATACGCAGTATTTT. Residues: CASSYSSGTSTDTQYF.